The sequence of this T cell receptor beta chain was determined in a study of vaccination effects on CD4 cells after COVID-19 (dated by TCRdb to the early 2020s). About the investigation overall: In the ViraFEST assay, PBMC were stimulated with viral peptide pools, and TCR sequencing was then used to find antigen-specific CD4+ T cell clonotypes based on their expansion. Across the study, the median time from the second dose to post-vaccine sampling was 72 days (range 14 to 241). About 2 million PBMC per well were cultured in IMDM with about 5% human AB serum, around 9.1 IU/ml IL-2 and gentamicin, plus 10 ug/ml peptides. In both COVID-19 convalescent patients and infection-naive vaccine recipients, the study compared SARS-CoV-2 spike-specific CD4+ TCR repertoires from before mRNA vaccination with those from after it. Altogether, around ten COVID-19 convalescent patients and a few SARS-CoV-2-naive healthy vaccine recipients made up the full study. Cultures from other donors in the study were sequenced with the Oncomine TCR Beta short-read assay on an Illumina iSeq 100. The investigation overall reported the following: In healthy vaccine recipients, vaccine-induced clones were almost all SARS-CoV-2 mono-reactive, with only 1 of 255 being cross-reactive with common cold coronaviruses. At late post-vaccination timepoints, both infection-induced and vaccine-induced clones showed marked clonal contraction, consistent with waning T cell responses. The study was limited by a small number of convalescent patients, and early post-infection timepoints were lacking.

In the case of this clone: Its cognate antigen has yet to be identified. No base qualities exist here, and no much larger clone lies one base off it.

After less than 13 days of culture, CD4+ T cells were isolated with the EasySep CD4+ T cell isolation kit. Each participant received two doses of an mRNA SARS-CoV-2 vaccine, either BNT162b2 or mRNA-1273. Healthy vaccine recipients had no prior SARS-CoV-2 infection, confirmed by negative nucleocapsid antibodies before and after vaccination. Half of the culture medium was replaced with fresh IL-2-containing medium on days 3 and 7. Unless noted otherwise, every peptide stimulation condition was grown in triplicate wells. Using Ficoll-Paque Plus gradient centrifugation, PBMC were separated from whole blood and then either used fresh or cryopreserved at -140C. The QIAamp micro DNA kit was used to extract genomic DNA from the cultured CD4+ T cells. CDR1 and CDR2 are drawn from the germline V gene (reference sequence): GTSNPN, SVGIG. V and J are truncated by 5 bases and 10 bases respectively, leaving an intervening sequence of 15 bases. The CDR3 goes from the cysteine to the phenylalanine over 13 residues. Just the 39-base CDR3 DNA is kept, in frame starting at base 1.

The library was produced with the immunoSEQ multiplex PCR assay. DNA from the CD4+ T cells that had been cultured and isolated underwent TCR beta CDR3 sequencing. Turning to the authors' computational methods: Non-productive TCR sequences were discarded, and reads were trimmed to the CDR3 region, with only CDR3s of 7 or more amino acids retained. Antigen-specific clonotypes were identified with the MANAFEST web app by comparing expansion in peptide wells against reference cultures. To count as positive, a clone had to show expansion at FDR<0.05 compared with the reference and with all other wells, an odds ratio above 5, and a frequency above 0.1% in two replicate wells. A clonotype was defined as cross-reactive if the clonotype was significantly expanded both in SARS-CoV-2 spike wells and in at least one common cold coronavirus spike condition. Using the stringdist R package, CDR3 similarity was measured by Levenshtein distance, and unrooted trees were constructed with ape in R 3.6.1. TCRdb's version of the immuneACCESS table is confined to in-frame rearrangements and falls short of the full clone set. An unresolved V gene accounts for under half of the shortfall where checked; the remainder is of unknown origin. V and J calls and clone size are copied from that table; D and trimming were computed from the DNA. In this sample the table shows fewer than 40,000 clones, around two thirds of which occur a single time. 14% to 15% of the sample goes to the ten largest clones.

This sequence was found in a human donor who received a COVID-19 vaccine. The starting material was CD4+ T cells from PBMCs cultured without peptide, obtained after COVID-19 vaccination. In this chain, TRBV30 is recombined with TRBJ1-6; TRBD1 is perhaps the D gene, given 6 matching bases. The DNA sequence is TGTGCCTGGGCACGACAGGAAAACTCACCCCTCCACTTT. The translation is CAWARQENSPLHF.